This T cell receptor (beta chain) was observed in a study of T-cell reconstitution after alpha-beta-depleted transplantation in children. Preparation of the TCRbeta library used unique molecular identifiers. Each CDR3 protein is one row after TCRdb ran MiXCR on the PCR reads. Of about 180,000 distinct CDR3 sequences listed, roughly 10% were seen once; the top ten hold about 12%. Many counts were recorded for this clonotype. Per germline, CDR1 DFQATT and CDR2 SNEGSKA (reference sequence). There are 15 residues in the CDR3. V lost 1 base and J lost 7, with 17 bases in between. The clonotype comes from a boy between 2 and 10 years old with acute myeloid leukemia, due to receive a stem cell transplant. Specimen: PBMCs, collected before TCRalphabeta/CD19-depleted stem cell transplant. This sequence joins TRBV20-1 and TRBJ1-5; a weak D match, TRBD1 (5 bases). CDR3 sequence: CSARVGGGFEQPQHF. In DNA form, the CDR3 reads TGCAGTGCTAGAGTCGGCGGGGGGTTCGAGCAGCCCCAGCATTTT.